This T cell receptor beta chain was observed in a study of CD8+ T cells in alopecia areata. Separation by sorting yielded CD4+ and CD8+ T cells from PBMCs. CDR1 SQVTM and CDR2 ANQGSEA come from the germline V gene. The trim removed 3 bases at V and 10 bases at J, leaving 8 bases unmatched. The CDR3 has 15 amino acids. RNA extraction was followed by reverse transcription into cDNA, which acted as the sequencing template. TCRdb's copy holds only in-frame clones and misses some; the assay was immunoSEQ multiplex PCR. The repertoire consists of 50,000 to 80,000 clones, with about 44% occurring once and the leading ten covering just over 50%. Points from the study as a whole: Against the mouse data, patients shared TCRs less clearly, possibly for HLA reasons. Scalp specimens additionally yield sequences from normal skin's resident alphabeta T cells.

This clone was picked up a small number of times. Its specificity is unknown. The chain uses TRBV29-1 and TRBJ2-1; 14 nucleotides agree with TRBD2. Sequencing used NKG2D-low CD8+ T cells sorted from blood. The receptor's source is a human donor with alopecia areata. In DNA form, the CDR3 reads TGCAGCGTTGATGGGGGGACTAGCGGGAGAAAGGAGCAGTTCTTC. Translating it yields CSVDGGTSGRKEQFF.